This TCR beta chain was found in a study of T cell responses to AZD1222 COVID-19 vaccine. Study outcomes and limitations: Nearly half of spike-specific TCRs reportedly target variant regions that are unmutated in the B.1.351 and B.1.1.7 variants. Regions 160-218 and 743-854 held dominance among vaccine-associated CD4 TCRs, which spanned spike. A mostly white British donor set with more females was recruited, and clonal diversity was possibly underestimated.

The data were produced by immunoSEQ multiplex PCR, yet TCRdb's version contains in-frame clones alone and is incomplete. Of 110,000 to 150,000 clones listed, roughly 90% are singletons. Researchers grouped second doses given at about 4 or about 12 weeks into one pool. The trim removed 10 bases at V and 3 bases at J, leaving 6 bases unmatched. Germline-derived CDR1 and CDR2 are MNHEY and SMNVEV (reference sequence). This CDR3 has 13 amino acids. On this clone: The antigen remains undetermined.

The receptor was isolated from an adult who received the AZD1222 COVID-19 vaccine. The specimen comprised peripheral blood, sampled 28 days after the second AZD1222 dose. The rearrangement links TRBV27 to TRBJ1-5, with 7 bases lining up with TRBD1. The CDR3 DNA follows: TGTGCCACCAGACAGGGACCCAATCAGCCCCAGCATTTT. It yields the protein CATRQGPNQPQHF.